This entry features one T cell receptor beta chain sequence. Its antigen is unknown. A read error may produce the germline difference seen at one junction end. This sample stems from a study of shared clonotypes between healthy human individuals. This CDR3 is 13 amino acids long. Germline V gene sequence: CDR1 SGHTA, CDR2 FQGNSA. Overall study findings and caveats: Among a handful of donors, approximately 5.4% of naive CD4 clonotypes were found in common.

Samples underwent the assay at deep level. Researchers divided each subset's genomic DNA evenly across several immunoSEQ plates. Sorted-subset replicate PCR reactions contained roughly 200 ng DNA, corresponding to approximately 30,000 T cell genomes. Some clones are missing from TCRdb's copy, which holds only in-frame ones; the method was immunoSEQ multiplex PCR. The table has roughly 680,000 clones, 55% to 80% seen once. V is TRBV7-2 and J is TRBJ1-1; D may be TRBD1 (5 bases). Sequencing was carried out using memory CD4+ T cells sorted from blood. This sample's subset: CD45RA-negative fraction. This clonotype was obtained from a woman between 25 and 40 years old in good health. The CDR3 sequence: CASTLGPGTEAFF. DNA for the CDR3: TGTGCCAGCACCTTAGGGCCCGGGACTGAGGCTTTCTTT.